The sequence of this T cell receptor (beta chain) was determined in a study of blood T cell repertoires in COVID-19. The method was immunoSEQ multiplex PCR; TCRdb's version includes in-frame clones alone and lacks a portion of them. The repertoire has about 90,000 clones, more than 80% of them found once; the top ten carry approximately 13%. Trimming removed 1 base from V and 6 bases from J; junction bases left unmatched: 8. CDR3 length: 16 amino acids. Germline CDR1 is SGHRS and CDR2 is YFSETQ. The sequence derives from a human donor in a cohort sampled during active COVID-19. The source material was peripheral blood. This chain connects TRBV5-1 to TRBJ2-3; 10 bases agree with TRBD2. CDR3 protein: CASSLKPSGGLDTQYF. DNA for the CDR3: TGCGCCAGCAGCTTGAAACCTAGCGGGGGCCTGGATACGCAGTATTTT.